This TCR beta chain was recorded in a study of blood T cell repertoires in COVID-19. Whole-study context: COVID-19 samples collected from the United States, Italy and Spain covered acute and convalescent phases. Nucleic acid was either cDNA or gDNA, and it came from T cells, B-cell-depleted T cells, or PBMCs.

V was trimmed by 3 bases and J by 0 bases, leaving 10 bases between them. Looked up from germline, CDR1 is SGDLS and CDR2 is YYNGEE. The CDR3 runs 14 residues. Patients of the Seattle cohort, enrolled during active infection, were followed longitudinally. Under the authors' procedure: The authors estimated nucleated cell counts from reference gene primer amplification. Assay used: immunoSEQ multiplex PCR; TCRdb lists only in-frame clones, some missing. V, J and clone size were drawn from that table, and D and trimming were deduced from the DNA. Of fewer than 500,000 clones listed, roughly 90% are singletons.

This receptor was identified in a man aged 18 to 29 with COVID-19, enrolled during active disease. Specimen: peripheral blood. This chain uses TRBV9 with TRBJ2-7, with a tentative D call TRBD1 (6 bases). The CDR3: CASSADSSSYEQYF. The DNA for the CDR3 is TGTGCCAGCAGCGCGGACAGTTCCTCCTACGAGCAGTACTTC.